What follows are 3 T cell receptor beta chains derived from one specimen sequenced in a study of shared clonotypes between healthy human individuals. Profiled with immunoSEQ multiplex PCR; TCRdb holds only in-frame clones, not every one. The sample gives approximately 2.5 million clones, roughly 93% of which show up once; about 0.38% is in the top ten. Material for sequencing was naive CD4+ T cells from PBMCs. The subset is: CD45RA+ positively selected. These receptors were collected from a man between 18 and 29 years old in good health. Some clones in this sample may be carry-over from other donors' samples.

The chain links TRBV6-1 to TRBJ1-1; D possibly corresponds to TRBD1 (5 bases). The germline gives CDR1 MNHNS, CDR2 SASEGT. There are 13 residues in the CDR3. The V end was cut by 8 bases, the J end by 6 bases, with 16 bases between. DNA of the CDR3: TGTGCCAGCCCACCCCCAGGGCGTTCTGAAGCTTTCTTT. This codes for CASPPPGRSEAFF.

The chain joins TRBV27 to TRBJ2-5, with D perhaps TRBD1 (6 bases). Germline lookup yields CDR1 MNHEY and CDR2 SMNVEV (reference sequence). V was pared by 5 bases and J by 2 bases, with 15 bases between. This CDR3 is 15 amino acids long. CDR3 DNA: TGTGCCAGCAGTCCACTAGGACAGATACAAGAGACCCAGTACTTC. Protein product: CASSPLGQIQETQYF.

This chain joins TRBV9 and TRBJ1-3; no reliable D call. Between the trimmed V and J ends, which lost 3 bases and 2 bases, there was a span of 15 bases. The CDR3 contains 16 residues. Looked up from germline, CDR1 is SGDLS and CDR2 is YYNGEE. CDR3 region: CASSAEGGRTGNTIYF. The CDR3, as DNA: TGTGCCAGCAGCGCCGAGGGAGGCAGGACTGGAAACACCATATATTTT.